This TCR beta chain originates from a study of cytomegalovirus exposure and HLA in healthy donors. There are 15 residues in the CDR3. After removal of 5 bases from V and 4 bases from J, the junction contained 9 bases not matched to a gene. In germline, CDR1 is MNHEY, CDR2 SVGAGI. Primers: 60 Vbeta forward and 13 Jbeta reverse. Assay used: immunoSEQ multiplex PCR; TCRdb lists only in-frame clones, some missing. Of about 100,000 clones in the sample, 81% were seen once. The sample comprised PBMCs. The receptor comes from a man aged 25 to 40 in good health and CMV-seronegative. This rearrangement joins TRBV6-5 to TRBJ2-7, with 9 bases matching TRBD1. In nucleotides, the CDR3 is TGTGCCAGCAGTCCACTGGGACAGGGAACATACGAGCAGTACTTC. It is translated as CASSPLGQGTYEQYF.